The following is a T cell receptor beta chain sequence with its context. The length of the CDR3 is 16 residues. V lost 0 bases and J 2 bases, leaving 12 bases between the germline ends. Germline V lookup: CDR1 SGHRS, CDR2 YFSETQ. This specimen comes from a study of glioma-infiltrating T cells after dendritic cell vaccination. On the study more broadly: Samples are from glioblastoma patients in Phase I and II dendritic cell vaccine trials.

The primer mix had 60 V beta and 13 J beta primers. Sequenced by immunoSEQ multiplex PCR; TCRdb stores in-frame clones only, minus some. Of 90,000 or so clones listed, roughly four fifths are singletons. The time point was: after dendritic cell vaccination, including at tumor progression/relapse. The sample here was blood, taken after dendritic cell vaccination. This TCR was recovered from a human donor with glioblastoma. The chain links TRBV5-1 to TRBJ1-3; a possible D gene is TRBD1 (6 bases). CDR3 sequence (DNA): TGCGCCAGCAGCTTGGGGGGGCGGACCGCTGGAAACACCATATATTTT. Translating gives CASSLGGRTAGNTIYF.